Each of the 12 T cell receptor beta chains below was sequenced from the same sample in a study of blood T cell repertoires in COVID-19. The protocol was immunoSEQ multiplex PCR, while the TCRdb copy is restricted to in-frame clones and leaves out a portion. The sample lists approximately 480,000 clones, 75% to 90% occurring once. Sequenced: peripheral blood. Every receptor here comes from a man aged 18 to 35 with COVID-19, enrolled during active disease.

This sequence joins TRBV5-1 and TRBJ2-7; no clear D gene. Trimming stripped 0 bases from V and 6 bases from J, with 10 bases between. Germline assignment: CDR1 SGHRS and CDR2 YFSETQ. CDR3 size: 13 residues. The CDR3 DNA sequence: TGCGCCAGCAGCTTGGTGGCAGCGAGCGAGCAGTACTTC. Translation: CASSLVAASEQYF.

This clone was recorded a few times. V is TRBV18 and J is TRBJ2-7, with a tentative D call TRBD1 (6 bases). V gave up 4 bases and J gave up 4 bases, with 8 bases separating them. The CDR3 totals 12 residues. The germline V gene encodes CDR1 KGHSH and CDR2 LQKENI. The DNA for the CDR3 is TGTGCCAGCTCACAGGACAGATACGAGCAGTACTTC. Amino acid sequence: CASSQDRYEQYF.

On this clone: The same CDR3 can be traced to other DNA sequences in this sample. V is TRBV11-2 and J is TRBJ2-7, with 7 bases lining up with TRBD1. CDR3 length: 14 residues. CDR1 and CDR2 from the germline V gene are SGHAT and FQNNGV. The J segment lost 0 bases and the V segment lost 5 bases, leaving 4 bases of the junction unmatched. In DNA form, the CDR3 reads TGTGCCAGCAGCCCGGGACAGAGCTCCTACGAGCAGTACTTC. Protein product: CASSPGQSSYEQYF.

The rearrangement uses TRBV19 and TRBJ2-7, with D maybe TRBD1 (5 bases). Per germline, CDR1 LNHDA and CDR2 SQIVND (reference sequence). Trimming took 6 bases from V and 2 from J, leaving 23 bases between them. This CDR3 contains 17 residues. The CDR3 DNA is TGTGCCAGTAGCCCACCGGCGACAGCCTCACTAACCTACGAGCAGTACTTC. Protein: CASSPPATASLTYEQYF. The complete variable domain, with remaining parts taken from reference TRBV19 and TRBJ2-7, reads DGGITQSPKYLFRKEGQNVTLSCEQNLNHDAMYWYRQDPGQGLRLIYYSQIVNDFQKGDIAEGYSVSREKKESFPLTVTSAQKNPTAFYLCASSPPATASLTYEQYFGPGTRLTVT.

This sequence joins TRBV6-5 and TRBJ1-3; D is uncertain. This CDR3 comprises 14 residues. CDR1 is MNHEY and CDR2 is SVGAGI in the germline V gene. Trimming shortened V by 5 bases and J by 2 bases, and 10 bases separated the two germline ends. The CDR3 protein is CASSRNSPGNTIYF. For the CDR3, the DNA is TGTGCCAGCAGTCGTAACAGTCCTGGAAACACCATATATTTT.

The chain carries TRBV27 and TRBJ1-5; D is perhaps TRBD1 (6 bases). Trimming shortened V by 6 bases and J by 1 base, and 16 bases separated the two germline ends. In germline, CDR1 is MNHEY, CDR2 SMNVEV (reference sequence). This CDR3 is 16 amino acids long. In DNA, the CDR3 is TGTGCCAGCAGCTTCCCGACAGGAGAGAGCAATCAGCCCCAGCATTTT. This translates into CASSFPTGESNQPQHF.

The rearrangement joins TRBV12-5 to TRBJ2-7; TRBD2 matches 11 bases. CDR1 and CDR2 from the germline V gene are LGHNT and FRNRAP. Losses at the gene ends were 5 bases for V and 2 bases for J; bases not matched to a gene: 5. CDR3 length: 15 residues. The CDR3 here is CASGRGTSGTYEQYF. The CDR3, as DNA: TGTGCTAGTGGTCGAGGGACTAGCGGAACCTACGAGCAGTACTTC.

The chain combines TRBV3-1 (or the pseudogene TRBV3-2) with TRBJ2-2; 7 bases align to TRBD1. CDR1 LGHDT and CDR2 YNNKEL come from the germline V gene (reference sequence). V shed 8 bases and J 1 base; nucleotides not matched to a gene: 4. The CDR3 runs to 14 residues. The CDR3 region has the DNA TGTGCCAGCGGGGGACAGTTGAACACCGGGGAGCTGTTTTTT. The encoded protein is CASGGQLNTGELFF.

The chain recombines TRBV7-8 with TRBJ2-1; D uncertain. The CDR3 has 14 residues. The V gene lost 4 bases and the J gene lost 7 bases, with 14 bases spanning the gap. Per germline, CDR1 SGHVS and CDR2 FQNEAQ. The DNA of the CDR3 is TGTGCCAGCAGCTCGGAGACGCGTAGGAATGAGCAGTTCTTC. As protein: CASSSETRRNEQFF.

V is TRBV29-1 and J is TRBJ2-5; 11 bases are shared with TRBD1. The CDR3 sequence is 14 residues long. The J segment lost 3 bases and the V segment lost 7 bases, leaving 7 bases of the junction unmatched. Germline CDR1 SQVTM, CDR2 ANQGSEA. The CDR3 region has the DNA TGCAGCGCAGTGGACAGGGGGCGGGAAGAGACCCAGTACTTC. Its protein product is CSAVDRGREETQYF.

CDR3 protein: CASSEWLRGSFTDTQYF. The CDR3 nucleotides are TGTGCCAGCAGTGAGTGGTTGAGGGGGTCCTTCACAGATACGCAGTATTTT. The rearrangement links TRBV6-1 to TRBJ2-3; D is perhaps TRBD1 (6 bases). The V gene's germline CDR1 is MNHNS and CDR2 SASEGT. Trimming removed 3 bases at V and 2 bases at J, with 18 bases between. This CDR3 region has 17 residues.

The rearrangement links TRBV9 to TRBJ1-1; a weak D match, TRBD1 (6 bases). V was cut by 3 bases and J by 4 bases, with 16 bases left in between. The V gene's germline CDR1 is SGDLS and CDR2 YYNGEE. This CDR3 is built from 15 residues. CDR3 loop: CASSARPQGGTEAFF. The CDR3 DNA sequence: TGTGCCAGCAGCGCAAGACCACAGGGTGGCACTGAAGCTTTCTTT. Together with reference TRBV9 and TRBJ1-1, the CDR3 gives the full variable domain: DSGVTQTPKHLITATGQRVTLRCSPRSGDLSVYWYQQSLDQGLQFLIQYYNGEERAKGNILERFSAQQFPDLHSELNLSSLELGDSALYFCASSARPQGGTEAFFGQGTRLTVV.